These 19 T cell receptor beta chains came from one sample sequenced in a study of T cells in Graves' hyperthyroidism and ophthalmopathy. TCR beta CDR3 sequences were amplified from RNA transcripts. In the first-round RT-PCR of the TCR CDR3, the HTBI primer set was used. TCRdb itself ran the multiplex PCR reads through MiXCR, one entry per CDR3 protein. The table has some 700,000 distinct CDR3 sequences, roughly 17% seen once. Specimen: blood. The source is a man between 45 and 60 years old with Graves' hyperthyroidism.

This clonotype was seen many times. V and J are TRBV28 and TRBJ2-1, with 8 bases matching TRBD1. The CDR3 loop spans 16 amino acids. Germline V CDR1 and CDR2: MDHEN, SYDVKM. The V gene end was trimmed by 4 bases and the J gene end by 6 bases; junction bases not matched to a gene: 11. The CDR3 DNA follows: TGTGCCAGCAGTTCTTTTACAGGGGGATCTTCCAATGAGCAGTTCTTC. It is translated as CASSSFTGGSSNEQFF.

This clonotype was seen many times. V is TRBV7-9 and J is TRBJ2-5; D call uncertain. Trimming removed 8 bases at V and 5 bases at J, with 12 bases between. CDR3 length equals 12 residues. From germline, CDR1 is SEHNR and CDR2 FQNEAQ (reference sequence). The CDR3 coding sequence is TGTGCCAGCGACCGGATCAGGGAGACCCAGTACTTC. Its translation is CASDRIRETQYF.

This clonotype was seen many times. V usage is TRBV6-1 and J usage is TRBJ2-5; 8 bases are a match to TRBD2. The junction had 4 bases not matched to a gene; V was cut back by 0 bases and J by 7 bases. Germline CDR1 is MNHNS and CDR2 is SASEGT. The CDR3 loop spans 14 amino acids. The CDR3 sequence: CASSEARGGGTQYF. DNA of the CDR3: TGTGCCAGCAGTGAAGCCCGGGGGGGGGGGACCCAGTACTTC.

The sample holds many counts of this clonotype. V is TRBV30 and J is TRBJ2-1; the match to TRBD2 covers 10 bases. This CDR3 is 13 amino acids long. Trimming took 8 bases from V and 7 from J; bases not matched to a gene: 8. Per germline, CDR1 GTSNPN and CDR2 SVGIG (reference sequence). CDR3 sequence (DNA): TGTGCCGCCCACCCAGCGGGAGGGAATGAGCAGTTCTTC. Translated: CAAHPAGGNEQFF.

This clonotype was seen at least ten times. This CDR3 is CASSLRQRWGGPSTEQYF. In nucleotides, the CDR3 is TGTGCCAGCAGTTTAAGACAGCGATGGGGAGGGCCTTCGACCGAGCAGTACTTC. J is TRBJ2-7 and V is TRBV28, with 7 bases fitting TRBD2. V dropped 2 bases and J dropped 6; count of bases not matched to a gene: 19. The germline V gene has CDR1 MDHEN and CDR2 SYDVKM. CDR3 length: 18 residues. The full variable domain, completed using reference TRBV28 and TRBJ2-7, is DVKVTQSSRYLVKRTGEKVFLECVQDMDHENMFWYRQDPGLGLRLIYFSYDVKMKEKGDIPEGYSVSREKKERFSLILESASTNQTSMYLCASSLRQRWGGPSTEQYFGPGTRLTVT.

This chain links TRBV25-1 with TRBJ2-1; D is perhaps TRBD2 (5 bases). The CDR3 totals 14 residues. Germline V gene data show CDR1 as MGHDK and CDR2 as SYGVNS. V gave up 3 bases and J gave up 1 base, with 7 bases separating them. The CDR3 here is CASSDTGSYNEQFF. CDR3 nucleotides: TGTGCCAGCAGTGATACGGGATCCTACAATGAGCAGTTCTTC.

The chain links TRBV24-1 to TRBJ2-5; 7 bases fit TRBD2. Germline values: CDR1 KGHDR, CDR2 SFDVKD. The CDR3 contains 11 residues. V trimming: 9 bases; J trimming: 7 bases; junction bases outside the gene matches: 4. Written as DNA, the CDR3 is TGTGCCACCGGGAGGGCCGGGACCCAGTACTTC. This encodes CATGRAGTQYF.

This clonotype was detected many times. The CDR3 loop is CASSDFGWRAEAFF. The CDR3 nucleotides read TGTGCCAGCAGTGACTTTGGGTGGCGGGCTGAAGCTTTCTTT. The chain has TRBV2 and TRBJ1-1; no reliable D call. Trimming took 3 bases from V and 6 from J, leaving 14 bases between them. Looked up from germline, CDR1 is SNHLY and CDR2 is FYNNEI. The CDR3 spans 14 residues. Complete variable domain (other parts from reference TRBV2 and TRBJ1-1): EPEVTQTPSHQVTQMGQEVILRCVPISNHLYFYWYRQILGQKVEFLVSFYNNEISEKSEIFDDQFSVERPDGSNFTLKIRSTKLEDSAMYFCASSDFGWRAEAFFGQGTRLTVV.

This clonotype was recorded at least ten times. The chain uses TRBV20-1 and TRBJ2-1; 11 positions agree with TRBD2. Germline trimming cut 1 base from V and 6 bases from J; bases unmatched to any gene: 8. CDR1 and CDR2 from the germline V gene are DFQATT and SNEGSKA (reference sequence). The CDR3 has 16 residues. The CDR3 protein is CSARGLAGRPGNEQFF. The CDR3, as DNA: TGCAGTGCTAGAGGACTAGCGGGAAGACCGGGCAATGAGCAGTTCTTC.

This clonotype was counted ten times or more. V usage is TRBV29-1 and J usage is TRBJ2-7; D perhaps matches TRBD1 (6 bases). Germline CDR1 reads SQVTM; CDR2 reads ANQGSEA. Trimming took off 2 bases at V and 7 bases at J, with 12 bases between the two ends. CDR3 size: 12 residues. The CDR3 reads CSVELGAEEQYF. CDR3 DNA: TGCAGCGTTGAATTGGGGGCGGAAGAGCAGTACTTC.

The J gene is TRBJ2-4, the V gene TRBV7-9, with 9 nucleotides matching TRBD1. Per germline, CDR1 SEHNR and CDR2 FQNEAQ (reference sequence). Trimming at V came to 1 base and at J to 2 bases, leaving 3 bases not matched to a gene. The CDR3 has 16 amino acids. The CDR3 region is CASSLEQGAPKNIQYF. CDR3 coding DNA: TGTGCCAGCAGCTTAGAACAGGGGGCGCCCAAAAACATTCAGTACTTC. Supplemented by reference TRBV7-9 and TRBJ2-4, the full variable domain reads DTGVSQNPRHKITKRGQNVTFRCDPISEHNRLYWYRQTLGQGPEFLTYFQNEAQLEKSRLLSDRFSAERPKGSFSTLEIQRTEQGDSAMYLCASSLEQGAPKNIQYFGAGTRLSVL.

This clonotype was observed many times. The rearrangement links TRBV9 to TRBJ2-1, with TRBD2 matching over 8 bases. The germline V gene has CDR1 SGDLS and CDR2 YYNGEE. Unmatched junction bases numbered 7, after V lost 4 bases and J lost 1 base. CDR3 length: 16 residues. The CDR3 loop is CASSPPGGVSYNEQFF. CDR3 coding DNA: TGTGCCAGCAGCCCCCCGGGGGGGGTGTCCTACAATGAGCAGTTCTTC. The variable domain in full, with the rest retrieved from reference TRBV9 and TRBJ2-1, is DSGVTQTPKHLITATGQRVTLRCSPRSGDLSVYWYQQSLDQGLQFLIQYYNGEERAKGNILERFSAQQFPDLHSELNLSSLELGDSALYFCASSPPGGVSYNEQFFGPGTRLTVL.

This clonotype was counted ten times or more. The chain uses TRBV29-1 and TRBJ2-2; D not resolved. This CDR3 is 14 amino acids long. Trimming removed 4 bases at V and 0 bases at J, with 9 bases between. The germline gives CDR1 SQVTM, CDR2 ANQGSEA. The chain's CDR3 is CSVGANANTGELFF. In DNA, the CDR3 is TGCAGCGTTGGGGCAAACGCGAACACCGGGGAGCTGTTTTTT.

There are many counts of this clonotype. V is TRBV2 and J is TRBJ2-1; D uncertain. This CDR3 is 14 amino acids long. Germline lookup yields CDR1 SNHLY and CDR2 FYNNEI. Between the trimmed V and J ends, which lost 5 bases and 0 bases, there was a span of 8 bases. This CDR3 is CASSLDSSYNEQFF. CDR3 in DNA: TGTGCCAGCAGTCTAGATAGCTCCTACAATGAGCAGTTCTTC.

This clonotype was observed a handful of times. The chain links TRBV6-1 to TRBJ2-3, with D possibly being TRBD1 (6 bases). The CDR3 contains 16 residues. Germline CDR1 and CDR2: MNHNS and SASEGT. V was cut by 6 bases and J by 0 bases, with 16 bases left in between. The CDR3: CASRSPGVRSTDTQYF. CDR3 in DNA: TGTGCCAGCAGGAGCCCAGGGGTCAGAAGCACAGATACGCAGTATTTT.

At least ten counts were recorded for this clonotype. The chain couples TRBV11-2 to TRBJ2-7; TRBD2 matches 7 bases. Trimming took 4 bases from V and 3 from J; bases not matched to a gene: 12. This CDR3 is built from 16 residues. In germline, CDR1 is SGHAT, CDR2 FQNNGV. The CDR3: CASSSLSPRGDYEQYF. DNA for the CDR3: TGTGCCAGCAGCTCTCTTTCCCCACGGGGGGACTACGAGCAGTACTTC. The complete variable domain, with remaining parts taken from reference TRBV11-2 and TRBJ2-7, reads EAGVAQSPRYKIIEKRQSVAFWCNPISGHATLYWYQQILGQGPKLLIQFQNNGVVDDSQLPKDRFSAERLKGVDSTLKIQPAKLEDSAVYLCASSSLSPRGDYEQYFGPGTRLTVT.

The table lists this clonotype with many counts. The chain's CDR3 is CASRDPTGRETQYF. In nucleotides, the CDR3 is TGTGCCAGCAGAGACCCGACAGGTCGGGAGACCCAGTACTTC. The rearrangement uses TRBV2 and TRBJ2-5; D may be TRBD1 (6 bases). V gave up 6 bases and J gave up 5 bases, with 16 bases separating them. CDR1 and CDR2 from the germline V gene are SNHLY and FYNNEI. CDR3 length: 14 amino acids.

This clonotype showed up just a few times. This rearrangement joins TRBV19 to TRBJ1-1; D perhaps matches TRBD1 (6 bases). Germline V gives CDR1 LNHDA, CDR2 SQIVND (reference sequence). Trimming removed 1 base from V and 4 bases from J, with 10 bases in between. This CDR3 is 14 amino acids long. CDR3 residues: CASSIGGGPTEAFF. The CDR3 bases are TGTGCCAGTAGTATAGGAGGGGGTCCCACTGAAGCTTTCTTT. Looking up the rest from reference TRBV19 and TRBJ1-1 gives the full variable domain: DGGITQSPKYLFRKEGQNVTLSCEQNLNHDAMYWYRQDPGQGLRLIYYSQIVNDFQKGDIAEGYSVSREKKESFPLTVTSAQKNPTAFYLCASSIGGGPTEAFFGQGTRLTVV.

This clonotype was recorded many times. The chain couples TRBV5-1 to TRBJ1-1; TRBD1 is a possible D gene (5 bases). Germline CDR1 reads SGHRS; CDR2 reads YFSETQ. V lost 5 bases and J lost 1, with 9 bases in between. The CDR3 has 13 residues. The CDR3: CASRVQGNTEAFF. CDR3 bases: TGCGCCAGCAGGGTTCAGGGGAACACTGAAGCTTTCTTT.